One and the same sample provided the 25 T cell receptor beta chains below, sequenced in a study of cytomegalovirus exposure and HLA in healthy donors. The PCR made use of 60 Vbeta and 13 Jbeta primers. This table comes from immunoSEQ multiplex PCR, and its TCRdb copy is limited to in-frame clones, with some not included. This table holds 150,000 to 200,000 clones, 75% to 90% found once. The sequenced sample was PBMCs. The receptors here all came from a young woman in good health and CMV-seronegative.

The rearrangement links TRBV7-6 to TRBJ1-3; 9 nucleotides match TRBD1. This CDR3 has 19 amino acids. Germline-derived CDR1 and CDR2 are SGHVS and FNYEAQ. The V gene end was trimmed by 4 bases and the J gene end by 0 bases; junction bases not matched to a gene: 13. This chain's CDR3 is CASSSRTGTGTISGNTIYF. Written as DNA, the CDR3 is TGTGCCAGCAGCTCTCGGACCGGGACAGGGACCATCTCTGGAAACACCATATATTTT.

This chain links TRBV7-6 with TRBJ1-1, with 8 bases that match TRBD1. V gave up 5 bases and J gave up 5 bases; unmatched junction bases: 16. Germline V gives CDR1 SGHVS, CDR2 FNYEAQ. CDR3 length: 17 amino acids. CDR3: CASSPSQDREWWTEAFF. The CDR3 DNA sequence: TGTGCCAGCAGCCCAAGCCAGGACAGGGAGTGGTGGACTGAAGCTTTCTTT.

The V call is TRBV30, the J call TRBJ1-2; the D is unclear. The CDR3 is 11 amino acids. Trimming cost V 3 bases and J 8 bases, with 10 bases left between them. The germline gives CDR1 GTSNPN, CDR2 SVGIG (reference sequence). The CDR3 sequence is CAWSSGGGYTF. The CDR3 coding sequence is TGTGCCTGGAGCTCCGGAGGGGGCTACACCTTC. Looking up the rest from reference TRBV30 and TRBJ1-2 gives the full variable domain: SQTIHQWPATLVQPVGSPLSLECTVEGTSNPNLYWYRQAAGRGLQLLFYSVGIGQISSEVPQNLSASRPQDRQFILSSKKLLLSDSGFYLCAWSSGGGYTFGSGTRLTVV.

The chain employs TRBV7-2 and TRBJ2-7, with 8 bases identical to TRBD2. Germline V lookup: CDR1 SGHTA, CDR2 FQGNSA. V trimming: 7 bases; J trimming: 6 bases; junction bases outside the gene matches: 11. The CDR3 totals 14 residues. CDR3 loop: CASTLGGGPREQYF. The DNA for the CDR3 is TGTGCCAGCACCCTCGGGGGGGGGCCCCGCGAGCAGTACTTC.

V and J are TRBV5-1 and TRBJ1-2; 8 positions agree with TRBD1. V dropped 0 bases and J dropped 7; count of bases not matched to a gene: 8. CDR1 is SGHRS and CDR2 is YFSETQ in the germline V gene. The CDR3 is made up of 15 amino acids. CDR3 protein: CASSLGDRIYGGYTF. The CDR3, as DNA: TGCGCCAGCAGCTTGGGGGACAGGATATATGGTGGCTACACCTTC.

The rearrangement joins TRBV28 to TRBJ2-5; tentatively, D is TRBD1 (5 bases). This CDR3 is built from 14 residues. Germline values: CDR1 MDHEN, CDR2 SYDVKM. V lost 8 bases to trimming and J lost 1 base, with 14 bases between them. The CDR3, as DNA: TGTGCCAGCGCGACAGCGCTTTTCCAAGAGACCCAGTACTTC. Translating gives CASATALFQETQYF.

The V call is TRBV5-1, the J call TRBJ1-3; 9 bases map to TRBD1. From germline, CDR1 is SGHRS and CDR2 YFSETQ. This CDR3 is 15 amino acids long. With 0 bases clipped from V and 4 bases from J, the junction kept 2 bases outside the gene matches. CDR3 DNA: TGCGCCAGCAGCTTGGCTGGGACAGGGGGAAACACCATATATTTT. Its translation is CASSLAGTGGNTIYF. The full variable domain, in which reference TRBV5-1 and TRBJ1-3 provide the parts outside the CDR3, is KAGVTQTPRYLIKTRGQQVTLSCSPISGHRSVSWYQQTPGQGLQFLFEYFSETQRNKGNFPGRFSGRQFSNSRSEMNVSTLELGDSALYLCASSLAGTGGNTIYFGEGSWLTVV.

The V and J genes are TRBV27 and TRBJ1-3; the D gene is possibly TRBD1 (6 bases). The CDR3 has 13 amino acids. Germline V gene sequence: CDR1 MNHEY, CDR2 SMNVEV (reference sequence). Deletions cut 6 bases from V and 4 bases from J, with 10 bases between. The CDR3 DNA reads as TGTGCCAGCAGGGGGACACGCGGAAACACCATATATTTT. Translated: CASRGTRGNTIYF.

This chain uses TRBV2 with TRBJ2-3; tentatively, D is TRBD2 (7 bases). V was shortened by 6 bases and J by 2 bases, with 12 bases between the two germline ends. The CDR3 totals 14 residues. CDR1 and CDR2 (germline): SNHLY, FYNNEI. The CDR3 nucleotides read TGTGCCAGCAGAAGGGGGGGCATCACAGATACGCAGTATTTT. It translates to CASRRGGITDTQYF.

V usage is TRBV5-4 and J usage is TRBJ2-3; 7 nucleotides match TRBD2. The CDR3 sequence is 17 residues long. Germline V gene lookup returns CDR1 SGHNT and CDR2 YYREEE (reference sequence). The junction had 12 bases not matched to a gene; V was cut back by 1 base and J by 4 bases. This chain's CDR3 is CASSLRTSVRWADTQYF. The DNA of the CDR3 is TGTGCCAGCAGCTTGAGGACTAGTGTAAGGTGGGCAGATACGCAGTATTTT.

The J gene is TRBJ2-7, the V gene TRBV28; D is unclear. The germline gives CDR1 MDHEN, CDR2 SYDVKM. The CDR3 is 11 amino acids. The V gene lost 10 bases and the J gene lost 4 bases, with 11 bases spanning the gap. The CDR3 region has the DNA TGTGCCACCACAACAAATTACGAGCAGTACTTC. This codes for CATTTNYEQYF.

This clone came up once. The chain has TRBV2 and TRBJ2-2, with D possibly being TRBD2 (5 bases). CDR1 SNHLY and CDR2 FYNNEI come from the germline V gene. Between the trimmed V and J ends, which lost 6 bases and 7 bases, there was a span of 12 bases. This CDR3 comprises 13 residues. The CDR3 nucleotides are TGTGCCAGCAGGGGGAAGAGGGTCGGGGAGCTGTTTTTT. The encoded protein is CASRGKRVGELFF.

The chain couples TRBV27 to TRBJ1-1; 9 bases line up with TRBD1. This CDR3 is 17 amino acids long. Germline CDR1 and CDR2: MNHEY and SMNVEV (reference sequence). Unmatched junction bases numbered 11, after V lost 5 bases and J lost 1 base. The CDR3 loop reads CASSSPFLQGANTEAFF. As DNA, the CDR3 is TGTGCCAGCAGTAGTCCCTTCTTACAGGGGGCGAACACTGAAGCTTTCTTT.

The chain carries TRBV7-6 and TRBJ1-1; D gene ambiguous. With 3 bases removed from V and 0 bases from J, the gap between germline ends came to 11 bases. The germline V gene encodes CDR1 SGHVS and CDR2 FNYEAQ. The CDR3 is 15 residues long. The CDR3 loop is CASSFTPNMNTEAFF. The CDR3 DNA sequence: TGTGCCAGCAGCTTTACACCGAATATGAACACTGAAGCTTTCTTT.

The CDR3 DNA follows: TGCAGCGTTGTAACAGGGTATTGGGATCAGCCCCAGCATTTT. Its protein is CSVVTGYWDQPQHF. The chain carries TRBV29-1 and TRBJ1-5; a weak D match, TRBD1 (6 bases). Germline loops: CDR1 SQVTM, CDR2 ANQGSEA. CDR3 size: 14 residues. Trimming removed 4 bases at V and 5 bases at J, with 15 bases between.

This chain uses TRBV4-1 with TRBJ1-2; weak D call: TRBD1 (6 bases). There are 16 residues in the CDR3. V lost 1 base, J lost 4 bases, and 16 bases lay in between. Germline V gene lookup returns CDR1 MGHRA and CDR2 YSYEKL. CDR3 sequence (DNA): TGCGCCAGCAGCCAAGCGACAGGACAGAGCTCCTATGGCTACACCTTC. Encoded protein: CASSQATGQSSYGYTF.

This clone has more than one count but fewer than ten. The rearrangement uses TRBV10-3 and TRBJ1-1, with D perhaps matching TRBD1 (6 bases). Germline lookup yields CDR1 ENHRY and CDR2 SYGVKD. CDR3 length: 13 residues. Trimming pared 7 bases from V and 10 bases from J, leaving 19 bases between. This CDR3 reads CAIKQGSTGGAFF. DNA of the CDR3: TGTGCCATCAAACAGGGTTCGACTGGTGGAGCTTTCTTT.

V and J are TRBV19 and TRBJ1-2; D is uncertain. CDR3 length: 13 amino acids. The germline V and J ends were trimmed by 6 bases and 8 bases, with 16 bases remaining between them. Germline-derived CDR1 and CDR2 are LNHDA and SQIVND (reference sequence). The CDR3 DNA is TGTGCCAGTAGAGACGAGGGCTCGCCAGGCTACACCTTC. Its translation: CASRDEGSPGYTF.

This clone was detected only a few times. The chain couples TRBV9 to TRBJ2-2, with 7 nucleotides matching TRBD2. Germline CDR1 and CDR2: SGDLS and YYNGEE. The V segment lost 4 bases and the J segment 3 bases; nucleotides outside the gene matches: 6. CDR3 length equals 15 residues. CDR3 nucleotides: TGTGCCAGCAGCCCAGCGGGACTACACACCGGGGAGCTGTTTTTT. It yields the protein CASSPAGLHTGELFF.

A single count supports this clone. The chain joins TRBV19 to TRBJ2-7; unclear D gene. CDR3 length: 17 residues. Germline values: CDR1 LNHDA, CDR2 SQIVND (reference sequence). Trimming cost V 6 bases and J 2 bases, with 23 bases left between them. The CDR3 sequence is CASSSIRSSPKPYEQYF. The CDR3 region has the DNA TGTGCCAGTAGCTCCATCCGGAGTAGCCCTAAGCCCTACGAGCAGTACTTC.

This chain uses TRBV2 with TRBJ2-7, with 10 bases that match TRBD1. J was trimmed by 7 bases and V by 6 bases; bases with no gene match: 9. Germline lookup yields CDR1 SNHLY and CDR2 FYNNEI. The CDR3 is 14 residues long. Here the CDR3 DNA reads TGTGCCAGCAGGGGACAGGGGAGACCGGGTGAGCAGTACTTC. Amino acid sequence: CASRGQGRPGEQYF.

The V and J genes are TRBV4-1 and TRBJ2-3, with D possibly matching TRBD2 (5 bases). Trimming removed 2 bases at V and 4 bases at J, with 19 bases between. This CDR3 comprises 17 residues. Germline values: CDR1 MGHRA, CDR2 YSYEKL. The CDR3 nucleotides read TGCGCCAGCAGCCAAAGAAGCCCCTCCCTAGCCTCAGATACGCAGTATTTT. It specifies CASSQRSPSLASDTQYF.

The gene calls are TRBV29-1 and TRBJ1-4; D is possibly TRBD1 (5 bases). The germline V and J ends were trimmed by 3 bases and 3 bases, with 11 bases remaining between them. The length of the CDR3 is 14 residues. Germline loops: CDR1 SQVTM, CDR2 ANQGSEA. Written as DNA, the CDR3 is TGCAGCGTTGACCTGGGGGGGGCTAATGAAAAACTGTTTTTT. Translation gives CSVDLGGANEKLFF.

To note about this clone: The junction and the germline gene differ at one end; a read error may be behind it. This sequence joins TRBV7-9 and TRBJ2-7; D is ambiguous. Germline V CDR1 and CDR2: SEHNR, FQNEAQ (reference sequence). There are 14 residues in the CDR3. The CDR3: CSSSLLSLRVEQYF. CDR3 coding DNA: TGTTCCAGCAGCCTACTTAGCCTTCGGGTCGAGCAGTACTTC.

The genes are TRBV7-6 and TRBJ1-2; D may be TRBD1 (6 bases). The V gene lost 6 bases and the J gene lost 4 bases, with 15 bases spanning the gap. CDR1 and CDR2 (germline): SGHVS, FNYEAQ. This CDR3 spans 14 amino acids. The chain's CDR3 is CASRAGGGLYGYTF. DNA for the CDR3: TGTGCCAGCAGGGCCGGGGGGGGGCTCTATGGCTACACCTTC.